This is a list of T cell receptor beta chains from one sample in a study of cytomegalovirus exposure and HLA in healthy donors. Profiling relied on immunoSEQ multiplex PCR, and the TCRdb table lists in-frame clones only, not all of them. The table lists roughly 110,000 clones, around 77% of them singletons, with more than 2% in the top ten. Sequences were obtained from PBMCs. All receptors derive from a man younger than 35 in good health and CMV-seronegative. The CDR3 runs from the conserved cysteine through the conserved F or W. A D gene is named only where the DNA matches it firmly. Some rows mark clone size as missing; the rest say once, few, many or name a class of expanded clone.

j_call: TRBJ1-5
v_call: TRBV6-6
d_call: TRBD1
clone_size: -
cdr3_nt: TGTGCCAGCAGTTATATTGTGGGACAGGGGTTGCAGCCCCAGCATTTT
cdr3_aa: CASSYIVGQGLQPQHF

j_call: TRBJ1-1
v_call: TRBV7-9
d_call: -
clone_size: -
cdr3_nt: TGTTCCAGCAGCTTAGTTGAGGCACCCAGTGAAGCTTTCTTT
cdr3_aa: CSSSLVEAPSEAFF

j_call: TRBJ1-5
v_call: TRBV19
d_call: -
clone_size: -
cdr3_nt: TGTGCCAGTAGTATAGGGAGGGGCCAGCCCCAGCATTTT
cdr3_aa: CASSIGRGQPQHF

j_call: TRBJ1-2
v_call: TRBV5-1
d_call: -
clone_size: once
cdr3_nt: TGCGCCAGCAGCCGAGGGAGTGGCTACACCTTC
cdr3_aa: CASSRGSGYTF

j_call: TRBJ1-5
v_call: TRBV2
d_call: -
clone_size: -
cdr3_nt: TGTGCCAGCAGTCCCCGGACGATCTCGGGGCAGCCCCAGCATTTT
cdr3_aa: CASSPRTISGQPQHF

j_call: TRBJ1-2
v_call: TRBV10-3
d_call: TRBD1
clone_size: -
cdr3_nt: TGTGCCATCAGTGAGAACTTTGGGACAGGTCATGGCTACACCTTC
cdr3_aa: CAISENFGTGHGYTF

j_call: TRBJ1-5
v_call: TRBV6-1
d_call: TRBD1
clone_size: -
cdr3_nt: TGTGCCAGCAGTGAAGCGCCGACAGGGGGCGAGCCCCAGCATTTT
cdr3_aa: CASSEAPTGGEPQHF

j_call: TRBJ2-6
v_call: TRBV19
d_call: TRBD1
clone_size: -
cdr3_nt: TGTGCCAGCCGAACAGGGGCTGGGGCCAACGTCCTGACTTTC
cdr3_aa: CASRTGAGANVLTF

j_call: TRBJ1-2
v_call: TRBV28
d_call: -
clone_size: few
cdr3_nt: TGTGCCAGGGCCTGGTGGCAGGGTTTCTATGGCTACACCTTC
cdr3_aa: CARAWWQGFYGYTF

j_call: TRBJ2-2
v_call: TRBV19
d_call: TRBD2
clone_size: -
cdr3_nt: TGTGCCACCCGACTAGCTGGAGCCGGGGAGCTGTTTTTT
cdr3_aa: CATRLAGAGELFF

j_call: TRBJ1-1
v_call: TRBV2
d_call: -
clone_size: -
cdr3_nt: TGTGCCAGCAGTGAAGGACAAATTGGTGAAGCTTTCTTT
cdr3_aa: CASSEGQIGEAFF

j_call: TRBJ2-3
v_call: TRBV7-9
d_call: -
clone_size: -
cdr3_nt: TGTGCCAGCCAGTACACAGATACGCAGTATTTT
cdr3_aa: CASQYTDTQYF

j_call: TRBJ1-3
v_call: TRBV19
d_call: TRBD1
clone_size: -
cdr3_nt: TGTGCCAGTACCAAGGGGACAGGGACTGGAAACACCATATATTTT
cdr3_aa: CASTKGTGTGNTIYF

j_call: TRBJ1-6
v_call: TRBV15
d_call: -
clone_size: -
cdr3_nt: TGTGCCACCAGCAGACAGGGAAGGAATTCACCCCTCCACTTT
cdr3_aa: CATSRQGRNSPLHF

j_call: TRBJ2-7
v_call: TRBV27
d_call: TRBD1
clone_size: -
cdr3_nt: TGTGCCAGCAGTCCTGGGTGGACAGGGGGCTATGGGCAGTACTTC
cdr3_aa: CASSPGWTGGYGQYF

j_call: TRBJ2-7
v_call: TRBV5-1
d_call: TRBD1
clone_size: -
cdr3_nt: TGCGCCAGCAGCTGGGACAGTAAATACGAGCAGTACTTC
cdr3_aa: CASSWDSKYEQYF

j_call: TRBJ1-5
v_call: TRBV6-1
d_call: -
clone_size: few
cdr3_nt: TGTGCCAGCAGTGGTAGGGGGGGACAGCCCCAGCATTTT
cdr3_aa: CASSGRGGQPQHF

j_call: TRBJ2-5
v_call: TRBV4-1
d_call: -
clone_size: -
cdr3_nt: TGCGCCAGCAGCCAAGAGGCAGGGGGGAAGATGGGAGAGACCCAGTACTTC
cdr3_aa: CASSQEAGGKMGETQYF

j_call: TRBJ1-1
v_call: TRBV4-3
d_call: TRBD1
clone_size: -
cdr3_nt: TGCGCCAGCAGCCATCAGGGACAGGGAGATACTGAAGCTTTCTTT
cdr3_aa: CASSHQGQGDTEAFF

j_call: TRBJ1-5
v_call: TRBV4-2
d_call: -
clone_size: few
cdr3_nt: TGTGCCAGCAGCCAAGGTGATGGGGGACACAATCAGCCCCAGCATTTT
cdr3_aa: CASSQGDGGHNQPQHF

j_call: TRBJ1-1
v_call: TRBV5-1
d_call: TRBD1
clone_size: -
cdr3_nt: TGCGCCAGCAGCTTGGGGCAGGGGGCGAGGACTGAAGCTTTCTTT
cdr3_aa: CASSLGQGARTEAFF

j_call: TRBJ2-7
v_call: TRBV27
d_call: TRBD2
clone_size: -
cdr3_nt: TGTGCCAGCAGACAAGCCGGGACTAGCGGGGTATCCGACTTC
cdr3_aa: CASRQAGTSGVSDF

j_call: TRBJ1-6
v_call: TRBV6-1
d_call: -
clone_size: once
cdr3_nt: TGTGCCAGCAGTGAATCGAGGCCCCTCAATAATTCACCCCTCCACTTT
cdr3_aa: CASSESRPLNNSPLHF

j_call: TRBJ1-2
v_call: TRBV29-1
d_call: -
clone_size: few
cdr3_nt: TGCAGCGTCGCTACGGTATACTATGGCTACACCTTC
cdr3_aa: CSVATVYYGYTF

j_call: TRBJ2-3
v_call: TRBV29-1
d_call: -
clone_size: -
cdr3_nt: TGCAGCGTTGAAGGGGTCGGACTCCGTATCACAGATACGCAGTATTTT
cdr3_aa: CSVEGVGLRITDTQYF

j_call: TRBJ1-4
v_call: TRBV4-2
d_call: TRBD1
clone_size: -
cdr3_nt: TGTGCCAGCAGCCAAGTTGGGACAGGTGCAACTAATGAAAAACTGTTTTTT
cdr3_aa: CASSQVGTGATNEKLFF

j_call: TRBJ1-1
v_call: TRBV11-1
d_call: -
clone_size: -
cdr3_nt: TGTGCCAGCCGGGGTGACACTGAAGCTTTCTTT
cdr3_aa: CASRGDTEAFF

j_call: TRBJ2-3
v_call: TRBV7-7
d_call: -
clone_size: -
cdr3_nt: TGTGCTAGCAGCTTAGGCCCCGGTACTGCGGATACGCAGTATTTT
cdr3_aa: CASSLGPGTADTQYF

j_call: TRBJ2-5
v_call: TRBV7-9
d_call: TRBD1
clone_size: -
cdr3_nt: TGTGCCAGCAGCGACGGGACAGTCCAAGAGACCCAGTACTTC
cdr3_aa: CASSDGTVQETQYF

j_call: TRBJ1-4
v_call: TRBV19
d_call: -
clone_size: -
cdr3_nt: TGTGCCAGTAATGCCGGGCGGGCCTCTAATGAAAAACTGTTTTTT
cdr3_aa: CASNAGRASNEKLFF

j_call: TRBJ2-7
v_call: TRBV4-3
d_call: TRBD1
clone_size: -
cdr3_nt: TGCGCCAGCAGCCCGAACATCGGGACAGGGGGCTACGAGCAGTACTTC
cdr3_aa: CASSPNIGTGGYEQYF

j_call: TRBJ1-2
v_call: TRBV7-2
d_call: -
clone_size: -
cdr3_nt: TGTGCCAGCAGCTTACGTAAGAGGGCCTCCTATGGCTACACCTTC
cdr3_aa: CASSLRKRASYGYTF

j_call: TRBJ2-1
v_call: TRBV15
d_call: TRBD1
clone_size: -
cdr3_nt: TGTGCCACCAGCAGAGTCGACAGGGGTCTCAATGAGCAGTTCTTC
cdr3_aa: CATSRVDRGLNEQFF

j_call: TRBJ2-7
v_call: TRBV5-6
d_call: TRBD2
clone_size: -
cdr3_nt: TGTGCCAGCAGCTGGGGGACTAGCGGATACGAGCAGTACTTC
cdr3_aa: CASSWGTSGYEQYF

j_call: TRBJ1-2
v_call: TRBV4-2
d_call: TRBD1
clone_size: -
cdr3_nt: TGTGCCAGCAGCCAAACGAAGGGACAGCCAGGCTTTGGGGGTGGCTACACCTTC
cdr3_aa: CASSQTKGQPGFGGGYTF

j_call: TRBJ1-2
v_call: TRBV2
d_call: TRBD1
clone_size: -
cdr3_nt: TGTGCCAGCAGTAAAGGGACAGGGGGCCCCTATGGCTACACCTTC
cdr3_aa: CASSKGTGGPYGYTF

j_call: TRBJ1-4
v_call: TRBV5-1
d_call: TRBD1
clone_size: -
cdr3_nt: TGCGCCAGCAGCTTGGCAGGGACAGGGCATGAAAAACTGTTTTTT
cdr3_aa: CASSLAGTGHEKLFF

j_call: TRBJ2-7
v_call: TRBV6-5
d_call: TRBD1
clone_size: -
cdr3_nt: TGTGCCAGCAGGCGCCCCGGGACAGGGGACGAGCAGTACTTC
cdr3_aa: CASRRPGTGDEQYF

j_call: TRBJ2-3
v_call: TRBV19
d_call: -
clone_size: -
cdr3_nt: TGTGCCAGTAGTATCGGACTGGGGACTAGCACAGATACGCAGTATTTT
cdr3_aa: CASSIGLGTSTDTQYF

j_call: TRBJ1-3
v_call: TRBV7-9
d_call: TRBD1
clone_size: once
cdr3_nt: TGTGCCAGCAGCTTTACAGGGGGCTCTGGAAACACCATATATTTT
cdr3_aa: CASSFTGGSGNTIYF

j_call: TRBJ2-7
v_call: TRBV11-2
d_call: -
clone_size: -
cdr3_nt: TGTGCCAGCAGCTTAGGGAGGCAGGCCTACGAGCAGTACTTC
cdr3_aa: CASSLGRQAYEQYF

j_call: TRBJ1-5
v_call: TRBV6-6
d_call: -
clone_size: -
cdr3_nt: TGTGCCAGCAGACCTCCGGACAGCTCCAATCAGCCCCAGCATTTT
cdr3_aa: CASRPPDSSNQPQHF

j_call: TRBJ1-3
v_call: TRBV20-1
d_call: TRBD1
clone_size: -
cdr3_nt: TGCAGTGCGGGGACAGGGAACACCATATATTTT
cdr3_aa: CSAGTGNTIYF

j_call: TRBJ2-7
v_call: TRBV5-4
d_call: -
clone_size: -
cdr3_nt: TGTGCCAGCAGCCCCCAGGGCTACGAGCAGTACTTC
cdr3_aa: CASSPQGYEQYF

j_call: TRBJ2-1
v_call: TRBV7-9
d_call: -
clone_size: -
cdr3_nt: TGTGCCAGCAGCTCCCGAATCGGTAGCCTGAACTACAATGAGCAGTTCTTC
cdr3_aa: CASSSRIGSLNYNEQFF

j_call: TRBJ1-1
v_call: TRBV19
d_call: -
clone_size: -
cdr3_nt: TGTGCCAGTACCCCCCGGGGGAGAGGGGACACTGAAGCTTTCTTT
cdr3_aa: CASTPRGRGDTEAFF

j_call: TRBJ2-7
v_call: TRBV4-1
d_call: -
clone_size: -
cdr3_nt: TGCGCCAGCAGCCAAGACGTAGCCCGGCAGCAGTACTTC
cdr3_aa: CASSQDVARQQYF

j_call: TRBJ1-6
v_call: TRBV7-9
d_call: -
clone_size: few
cdr3_nt: TGTGCCAGCAGCTTAGGGGGGGGTTCACCCCTCCACTTT
cdr3_aa: CASSLGGGSPLHF

j_call: TRBJ2-7
v_call: TRBV29-1
d_call: TRBD1
clone_size: -
cdr3_nt: TGCAGCGTAGAGGGGACAGCGCCCGAGCAGTACTTC
cdr3_aa: CSVEGTAPEQYF

j_call: TRBJ2-7
v_call: TRBV7-6
d_call: TRBD2
clone_size: -
cdr3_nt: TGTGCCAGCAGCTCGGGACTAGCGGGGAGCTCCTACGAGCAGTACTTC
cdr3_aa: CASSSGLAGSSYEQYF